These T cell receptor beta chains were read from a single sample in a study of human T cells and chemical hapten exposure. TCRdb reanalysed the RACE reads using MiXCR and keeps one entry per CDR3 protein. This sample has 82,000 or so distinct CDR3 sequences; approximately 12% occur once, and the top ten carry 5.7%. Here the sequenced sample was whole blood, taken in connection with sensitization to the hapten diphenylcyclopropenone (DPC). These receptors were taken from a woman between 45 and 60 years old with alopecia areata. Some clones in this sample may be carry-over from other donors' samples. Each CDR3 is given with its conserved first and last residue. D genes are given only for firm matches. Not every row has a clone size; where given, it reads once, few, many or a size class.

CDR3	DNA	size	D	J	V
CASRPRGERGYGYTF	TGTGCCAGCAGACCAAGAGGGGAAAGGGGCTATGGCTACACCTTC	few	-	TRBJ1-2	TRBV3-1
CSAKTGGAGSPLHF	TGCAGTGCTAAAACAGGGGGCGCAGGGTCACCCCTCCACTTT	-	TRBD1	TRBJ1-6	TRBV20-1
CSVVEGNGYTF	TGCAGCGTTGTGGAGGGAAATGGCTACACCTTC	-	-	TRBJ1-2	TRBV29-1
CAYSGQWSPYEQYF	TGTGCCTACTCAGGGCAGTGGAGCCCCTACGAGCAGTACTTC	few	-	TRBJ2-7	TRBV30
CASQRTSRSYEQYF	TGCGCCAGCCAAAGGACTAGCAGGTCCTACGAGCAGTACTTC	-	TRBD2	TRBJ2-7	TRBV5-1
CSAWGRDIPYNEQFF	TGCAGTGCTTGGGGGAGGGACATCCCCTACAATGAGCAGTTCTTC	few	-	TRBJ2-1	TRBV20-1
CASSVGDVSNQPQHF	TGTGCCAGCAGCGTAGGGGACGTTAGCAATCAGCCCCAGCATTTT	many	-	TRBJ1-5	TRBV9
CASSDSQTSTDTQYF	TGCGCCAGCAGTGACTCTCAAACTAGCACAGATACGCAGTATTTT	few	-	TRBJ2-3	TRBV10-2
CASSAGVVLSDYNEQFF	TGTGCCAGCAGCGCGGGGGTGGTTTTGTCCGATTACAATGAGCAGTTCTTC	many	TRBD2	TRBJ2-1	TRBV6-5
CASSTITGGTEAFF	TGTGCCAGCTCCACGATAACGGGGGGCACTGAAGCTTTCTTT	few	-	TRBJ1-1	TRBV18
CSVEGGGFEKLFF	TGCAGCGTTGAAGGAGGGGGCTTTGAAAAACTGTTTTTT	-	TRBD1	TRBJ1-4	TRBV29-1
CASIEAGRSYEQYF	TGTGCCAGCATAGAAGCGGGAAGATCCTACGAGCAGTACTTC	-	TRBD2	TRBJ2-7	TRBV6-4
CASSFVGEQFF	TGTGCCAGCAGTTTCGTCGGTGAGCAGTTCTTC	-	-	TRBJ2-1	TRBV12-3/TRBV12-4
CSVYDGTENTEAFF	TGCAGCGTCTATGATGGGACAGAGAACACTGAAGCTTTCTTT	-	TRBD1	TRBJ1-1	TRBV29-1
CATSRDRGDEQFF	TGTGCCACCAGCAGAGATAGGGGGGATGAGCAGTTCTTC	few	-	TRBJ2-1	TRBV15
CASSQESLAGFNEQFF	TGTGCCAGCAGCCAAGAAAGTCTTGCGGGTTTTAATGAGCAGTTCTTC	few	-	TRBJ2-1	TRBV4-2
CAISESLGATEAFF	TGTGCCATCAGTGAGTCGCTGGGGGCGACTGAAGCTTTCTTT	many	-	TRBJ1-1	TRBV10-3
CASTGDKASPSYEQYF	TGTGCCAGCACTGGGGATAAGGCCTCTCCTTCCTACGAGCAGTACTTC	-	-	TRBJ2-7	TRBV6-1
CAWSVRRTKVEAFF	TGTGCCTGGAGTGTACGCAGGACAAAGGTTGAAGCTTTCTTT	-	-	TRBJ1-1	TRBV30
CASSYGPGLYNEQFF	TGTGCCAGCAGCTACGGACCGGGACTATACAATGAGCAGTTCTTC	-	TRBD2	TRBJ2-1	TRBV7-9
CASSLSRRASTGELFF	TGTGCCAGCAGCTTGTCCCGGAGGGCGAGTACCGGGGAGCTGTTTTTT	many	-	TRBJ2-2	TRBV5-4
CAWTPPGGFHGYTF	TGTGCCTGGACTCCCCCGGGTGGGTTCCATGGCTACACCTTC	few	-	TRBJ1-2	TRBV30
CAISDRVGTDTQYF	TGTGCCATCAGCGACAGGGTAGGCACAGATACGCAGTATTTT	few	TRBD1	TRBJ2-3	TRBV10-3
CASSPPGQAAHEQFF	TGTGCCAGCAGTCCTCCCGGACAGGCGGCCCATGAGCAGTTCTTC	-	TRBD1	TRBJ2-1	TRBV6-5
CASRRTGTNYEQYF	TGTGCCAGCCGCCGGACAGGGACTAACTACGAGCAGTACTTC	many	-	TRBJ2-7	TRBV7-9
CASSQEIRLAGRADTQYF	TGTGCCAGCAGCCAAGAAATTCGACTAGCGGGACGTGCAGATACGCAGTATTTT	many	TRBD2	TRBJ2-3	TRBV14
CASRNRANTEAFF	TGTGCCAGCAGGAACAGGGCTAACACTGAAGCTTTCTTT	-	-	TRBJ1-1	TRBV7-9
CSASTSATDTQYF	TGCAGTGCTAGTACTAGCGCCACAGATACGCAGTATTTT	few	TRBD2	TRBJ2-3	TRBV20-1
CASSRGQGNTGELFF	TGTGCCAGCAGCCGGGGACAGGGAAACACCGGGGAGCTGTTTTTT	-	TRBD1	TRBJ2-2	TRBV3-1
CSVTQGGGDTEAFF	TGCAGCGTCACACAGGGCGGTGGGGACACTGAAGCTTTCTTT	-	-	TRBJ1-1	TRBV29-1
CASSPTGEGSNQPQHF	TGTGCCAGCAGTCCCACTGGGGAGGGGAGCAATCAGCCCCAGCATTTT	few	-	TRBJ1-5	TRBV27
CASSPVRENTEAFF	TGTGCCAGCTCACCGGTCAGGGAGAACACTGAAGCTTTCTTT	many	-	TRBJ1-1	TRBV18
CSYTLGGNSPLHF	TGCAGCTACACACTGGGTGGTAATTCACCCCTCCACTTT	many	-	TRBJ1-6	TRBV29-1
CASSSALWQVSTDTQYF	TGTGCCAGCAGCTCCGCCCTTTGGCAAGTTAGCACAGATACGCAGTATTTT	many	-	TRBJ2-3	TRBV5-6
CASRRGSGNTIYF	TGTGCCAGCAGGCGGGGCTCTGGAAACACCATATATTTT	few	-	TRBJ1-3	TRBV12-3/TRBV12-4
CASSLAGGRTEAFF	TGTGCCAGCAGCTTAGCCGGGGGTAGAACTGAAGCTTTCTTT	many	-	TRBJ1-1	TRBV7-3
CSVAGGPEAFF	TGCAGCGTTGCAGGGGGCCCTGAAGCTTTCTTT	many	TRBD1	TRBJ1-1	TRBV29-1
CASREDHYEQYF	TGTGCCAGCAGGGAGGACCACTACGAGCAGTACTTC	-	-	TRBJ2-7	TRBV2
CASSLPHREVRYEQYF	TGTGCCAGCAGCTTACCCCACCGGGAGGTAAGGTACGAGCAGTACTTC	few	TRBD2	TRBJ2-7	TRBV7-3
CASTGLETQYF	TGTGCCAGCACAGGGTTGGAGACCCAGTACTTC	many	-	TRBJ2-5	TRBV6-2/TRBV6-3
CASSGDSLNSPLHF	TGTGCCAGCAGCGGCGACAGTCTCAATTCACCCCTCCACTTT	many	-	TRBJ1-6	TRBV9
CASSSQSQDQPQHF	TGTGCCAGCAGCTCCCAGTCCCAGGACCAGCCCCAGCATTTT	few	-	TRBJ1-5	TRBV9
CATSDSRIETQYF	TGTGCCACCAGTGATTCCCGGATAGAGACCCAGTACTTC	-	-	TRBJ2-5	TRBV24-1
CASSSTGTGGFEQYF	TGCGCCAGCAGCTCCACCGGGACAGGGGGCTTCGAGCAGTACTTC	few	TRBD1	TRBJ2-7	TRBV5-1
CASSRSIAGVPNTGELFF	TGTGCCAGCAGCCGTTCGATAGCGGGAGTCCCGAACACCGGGGAGCTGTTTTTT	-	TRBD2	TRBJ2-2	TRBV11-3